These T cell receptor beta chains were read from a single sample in a study of cytomegalovirus exposure and HLA in healthy donors. The data were produced by immunoSEQ multiplex PCR, yet TCRdb's version contains in-frame clones alone and is incomplete. The sample lists tens of thousands of clones, roughly two thirds occurring once. Sequencing was performed on PBMCs. Receptors originate from a man aged 50 or older in good health and CMV-seronegative. CDR3s include the opening cysteine and the closing phenylalanine or tryptophan. The order of the fields is J gene, V gene, clone size, D gene, CDR3 protein, CDR3 DNA. D genes are given only for firm matches. Clone size, where shown, is once, few, many, or a class for clones that have expanded.

j_call: TRBJ2-1; v_call: TRBV7-9; clone_size: -; d_call: TRBD2; cdr3_aa: CSSSLGSGSAHSYNEQFF; cdr3_nt: TGTTCCAGCAGCTTAGGTAGCGGGTCCGCACACTCCTACAATGAGCAGTTCTTC
j_call: TRBJ2-3; v_call: TRBV15; clone_size: -; d_call: TRBD1; cdr3_aa: CATSRFRQGTDTQYF; cdr3_nt: TGTGCCACCAGCAGATTTCGACAGGGAACAGATACGCAGTATTTT
j_call: TRBJ2-1; v_call: TRBV7-9; clone_size: -; d_call: TRBD2; cdr3_aa: CASSLGDYSYNEQFF; cdr3_nt: TGTGCCAGCAGCTTAGGGGACTACTCCTACAATGAGCAGTTCTTC
j_call: TRBJ1-1; v_call: TRBV7-8; clone_size: -; d_call: -; cdr3_aa: CASSPGTEAFF; cdr3_nt: TGTGCCAGCTCCCCGGGGACTGAAGCTTTCTTT
j_call: TRBJ1-1; v_call: TRBV7-9; clone_size: once; d_call: -; cdr3_aa: CASSQQGMNTEAFF; cdr3_nt: TGTGCCAGCAGCCAACAGGGAATGAACACTGAAGCTTTCTTT
j_call: TRBJ2-1; v_call: TRBV27; clone_size: -; d_call: -; cdr3_aa: CASRTGVANYNEQFF; cdr3_nt: TGTGCCAGCAGGACCGGGGTGGCCAATTACAATGAGCAGTTCTTC
j_call: TRBJ2-3; v_call: TRBV7-9; clone_size: -; d_call: -; cdr3_aa: CASSLAGALRPADTQYF; cdr3_nt: TGTGCCAGCAGCTTAGCAGGGGCGCTGCGGCCCGCAGATACGCAGTATTTT
j_call: TRBJ1-5; v_call: TRBV2; clone_size: -; d_call: -; cdr3_aa: CASRLGLTSNQPQHF; cdr3_nt: TGTGCCAGCAGGCTAGGACTTACTAGCAATCAGCCCCAGCATTTT
j_call: TRBJ2-7; v_call: TRBV7-8; clone_size: -; d_call: -; cdr3_aa: CASSLAPGSREQYF; cdr3_nt: TGTGCCAGCAGCTTAGCGCCCGGGAGCCGCGAGCAGTACTTC
j_call: TRBJ2-7; v_call: TRBV11-2; clone_size: -; d_call: -; cdr3_aa: CASSLPGLSYEQYF; cdr3_nt: TGTGCCAGCAGCTTACCGGGGTTGTCCTACGAGCAGTACTTC
j_call: TRBJ2-3; v_call: TRBV5-1; clone_size: -; d_call: -; cdr3_aa: CASSLVPGTTDTQYF; cdr3_nt: TGCGCCAGCAGCTTGGTGCCGGGTACGACAGATACGCAGTATTTT
j_call: TRBJ1-6; v_call: TRBV6-1; clone_size: -; d_call: -; cdr3_aa: CASSVARGGSPLHF; cdr3_nt: TGTGCCAGCAGTGTGGCCCGCGGGGGTTCGCCCCTCCACTTT
j_call: TRBJ2-1; v_call: TRBV4-2; clone_size: -; d_call: TRBD1; cdr3_aa: CASSQASRQGLDNEQFF; cdr3_nt: TGTGCCAGCAGCCAAGCTTCGAGACAGGGTCTCGACAATGAGCAGTTCTTC
j_call: TRBJ2-7; v_call: TRBV6-1; clone_size: -; d_call: -; cdr3_aa: CASRSYEQYF; cdr3_nt: TGTGCCAGCCGGTCCTACGAGCAGTACTTC
j_call: TRBJ2-5; v_call: TRBV10-3; clone_size: -; d_call: TRBD1; cdr3_aa: CAIRDRGMETQYF; cdr3_nt: TGTGCCATCAGGGACAGGGGCATGGAGACCCAGTACTTC
j_call: TRBJ2-2; v_call: TRBV5-6; clone_size: few; d_call: TRBD2; cdr3_aa: CASSSVTSGGNTGELFF; cdr3_nt: TGTGCCAGCAGCTCCGTGACTAGCGGGGGGAACACCGGGGAGCTGTTTTTT
j_call: TRBJ2-7; v_call: TRBV5-6; clone_size: few; d_call: -; cdr3_aa: CASSLRDREQYF; cdr3_nt: TGTGCCAGCAGCTTGCGGGATCGGGAGCAGTACTTC
j_call: TRBJ2-1; v_call: TRBV5-3; clone_size: -; d_call: TRBD1; cdr3_aa: CARSSGQSGNEQFF; cdr3_nt: TGTGCCAGAAGCTCGGGACAGTCGGGCAATGAGCAGTTCTTC
j_call: TRBJ1-2; v_call: TRBV18; clone_size: -; d_call: TRBD1; cdr3_aa: CASSPTGGAGGYTF; cdr3_nt: TGTGCCAGCTCACCGACAGGGGGCGCAGGGGGCTACACCTTC
j_call: TRBJ1-1; v_call: TRBV9; clone_size: -; d_call: TRBD1; cdr3_aa: CASSVGAGGPNTEAFF; cdr3_nt: TGTGCCAGCAGCGTAGGGGCAGGGGGCCCGAACACTGAAGCTTTCTTT
j_call: TRBJ2-7; v_call: TRBV6-1; clone_size: -; d_call: -; cdr3_aa: CASSRTDYEQYF; cdr3_nt: TGTGCCAGCAGTCGGACAGACTACGAGCAGTACTTC
j_call: TRBJ1-2; v_call: TRBV30; clone_size: -; d_call: -; cdr3_aa: CAWSSAIGGEDYGYTF; cdr3_nt: TGTGCCTGGAGTTCTGCCATCGGGGGGGAGGACTATGGCTACACCTTC
j_call: TRBJ1-3; v_call: TRBV25-1; clone_size: -; d_call: -; cdr3_aa: CASSDKLSGNTIYF; cdr3_nt: TGTGCCAGCAGTGATAAACTCTCTGGAAACACCATATATTTT
j_call: TRBJ1-2; v_call: TRBV5-5; clone_size: few; d_call: TRBD1; cdr3_aa: CASSIDRVVGYTF; cdr3_nt: TGTGCCAGCAGCATTGACAGGGTAGTTGGCTACACCTTC
j_call: TRBJ2-7; v_call: TRBV18; clone_size: -; d_call: TRBD1; cdr3_aa: CASSPPGQVLSYEQYF; cdr3_nt: TGTGCCAGCTCGCCCCCGGGACAGGTCCTCTCCTACGAGCAGTACTTC
j_call: TRBJ2-1; v_call: TRBV12-5; clone_size: few; d_call: TRBD2; cdr3_aa: CASAERGGYNEQFF; cdr3_nt: TGTGCTAGTGCGGAGCGGGGGGGGTACAATGAGCAGTTCTTC
j_call: TRBJ2-7; v_call: TRBV7-6; clone_size: -; d_call: -; cdr3_aa: CASSLVAFLDADYEQYF; cdr3_nt: TGTGCCAGCAGCTTAGTCGCCTTTCTCGATGCGGACTACGAGCAGTACTTC
j_call: TRBJ2-7; v_call: TRBV5-1; clone_size: -; d_call: -; cdr3_aa: CASSLDIGTPYEQYF; cdr3_nt: TGCGCCAGCAGCTTGGATATAGGGACACCCTACGAGCAGTACTTC
j_call: TRBJ2-3; v_call: TRBV13; clone_size: -; d_call: -; cdr3_aa: CASSLGRRDTDTQYF; cdr3_nt: TGTGCCAGCAGCTTAGGCCGTCGGGACACAGATACGCAGTATTTT
j_call: TRBJ1-3; v_call: TRBV9; clone_size: once; d_call: -; cdr3_aa: CASRGVGNTIYF; cdr3_nt: TGTGCCAGCAGGGGCGTCGGAAACACCATATATTTT
j_call: TRBJ1-4; v_call: TRBV4-1; clone_size: -; d_call: TRBD1; cdr3_aa: CASSQVRGRREKLFF; cdr3_nt: TGCGCCAGCAGCCAAGTAAGGGGGCGTCGTGAAAAACTGTTTTTT
j_call: TRBJ2-7; v_call: TRBV6-6; clone_size: once; d_call: TRBD2; cdr3_aa: CASSYSTSGGEQYF; cdr3_nt: TGTGCCAGCAGTTACTCGACCAGCGGGGGCGAGCAGTACTTC
j_call: TRBJ1-2; v_call: TRBV19; clone_size: -; d_call: TRBD1; cdr3_aa: CASSMGQGPNGYTF; cdr3_nt: TGTGCCAGTAGTATGGGACAGGGACCAAATGGCTACACCTTC
j_call: TRBJ2-3; v_call: TRBV7-2; clone_size: -; d_call: -; cdr3_aa: CASSPGPHTDTQYF; cdr3_nt: TGTGCCAGCAGCCCAGGGCCTCACACAGATACGCAGTATTTT
j_call: TRBJ2-5; v_call: TRBV6-6; clone_size: -; d_call: TRBD2; cdr3_aa: CASRSGGAQTQYF; cdr3_nt: TGTGCCAGTCGATCCGGGGGGGCACAGACCCAGTACTTC
j_call: TRBJ2-7; v_call: TRBV6-5; clone_size: few; d_call: TRBD2; cdr3_aa: CASSYSQRGVRREQYF; cdr3_nt: TGTGCCAGCAGTTACTCGCAGCGGGGGGTACGTCGCGAGCAGTACTTC
j_call: TRBJ1-1; v_call: TRBV5-4; clone_size: -; d_call: -; cdr3_aa: CASSLQGMDTEAFF; cdr3_nt: TGTGCCAGCAGCCTACAGGGAATGGACACTGAAGCTTTCTTT
j_call: TRBJ1-1; v_call: TRBV27; clone_size: -; d_call: TRBD1; cdr3_aa: CASSFFGTGGMNTEAFF; cdr3_nt: TGTGCCAGCAGTTTCTTCGGGACAGGGGGGATGAACACTGAAGCTTTCTTT
j_call: TRBJ1-1; v_call: TRBV5-6; clone_size: -; d_call: TRBD1; cdr3_aa: CASSLARTGGEAFF; cdr3_nt: TGTGCCAGCAGCTTGGCCCGGACAGGGGGGGAAGCTTTCTTT
j_call: TRBJ1-5; v_call: TRBV29-1; clone_size: -; d_call: -; cdr3_aa: CSVDLDSTTPINIRPQHF; cdr3_nt: TGCAGCGTTGACCTGGACAGTACGACCCCAATCAACATCCGGCCCCAGCATTTT
j_call: TRBJ2-1; v_call: TRBV7-3; clone_size: -; d_call: -; cdr3_aa: CASSGRDTNNEQFF; cdr3_nt: TGTGCCAGCAGCGGTCGGGACACCAACAATGAGCAGTTCTTC
j_call: TRBJ2-5; v_call: TRBV10-2; clone_size: -; d_call: TRBD2; cdr3_aa: CASPIRSGPGGETQYF; cdr3_nt: TGCGCCAGCCCGATAAGGTCCGGCCCGGGAGGGGAGACCCAGTACTTC
j_call: TRBJ2-7; v_call: TRBV6-1; clone_size: -; d_call: -; cdr3_aa: CASSDRGASSYEQYF; cdr3_nt: TGTGCCAGCAGTGACAGGGGCGCCAGCTCCTACGAGCAGTACTTC
j_call: TRBJ1-2; v_call: TRBV19; clone_size: -; d_call: -; cdr3_aa: CASSAVANYGYTF; cdr3_nt: TGTGCCAGTAGTGCCGTAGCTAACTATGGCTACACCTTC
j_call: TRBJ2-1; v_call: TRBV10-3; clone_size: -; d_call: -; cdr3_aa: CAISVSSDPYNEQFF; cdr3_nt: TGTGCCATCAGCGTTTCTAGCGATCCCTACAATGAGCAGTTCTTC